What follows are 4 T cell receptor beta chains derived from one specimen sequenced in a study of PD-L1 blockade in urothelial cancer. As for time point: pretreatment peripheral blood. The protocol was immunoSEQ multiplex PCR, while the TCRdb copy is restricted to in-frame clones and leaves out a portion. The table has around 71,000 clones, roughly 80% seen once. This specimen consisted of PBMCs, obtained around atezolizumab (anti-PD-L1) treatment. Receptors were obtained from a man aged 40-50 years with urothelial cancer.

The chain uses TRBV30 and TRBJ2-7, with 7 bases that match TRBD2. From germline, CDR1 is GTSNPN and CDR2 SVGIG (reference sequence). The CDR3 runs to 14 residues. The trim removed 0 bases at V and 2 bases at J, leaving 4 bases unmatched. CDR3 bases: TGTGCCTGGAGTGTGGGGGGGAAGACCTACGAGCAGTACTTC. Its protein product is CAWSVGGKTYEQYF.

The rearrangement uses TRBV4-1 and TRBJ1-5, with D tentatively TRBD1 (5 bases). V lost 4 bases to trimming and J lost 8 bases, with 15 bases between them. The CDR3 has 14 residues. In germline, CDR1 is MGHRA, CDR2 YSYEKL. The CDR3 is CASSLTASIEPQHF. CDR3 nucleotide sequence: TGCGCCAGCAGCCTGACAGCCTCAATTGAGCCCCAGCATTTT.

The chain carries TRBV11-2 and TRBJ2-2; 7 nucleotides match TRBD1. V shed 5 bases, J shed 6 bases, and the junction held 15 bases outside the gene matches. CDR1 and CDR2 from the germline V gene are SGHAT and FQNNGV. There are 17 residues in the CDR3. CDR3 bases: TGTGCCAGCAGCCCACGACGGACAGGCCTGGGTCCCGGGGAGCTGTTTTTT. Its protein is CASSPRRTGLGPGELFF.

The chain carries TRBV7-2 and TRBJ2-1, with 9 bases fitting TRBD1. V was pared by 1 base and J by 6 bases, with 1 base of the junction left unmatched. Per the germline V gene, CDR1 is SGHTA and CDR2 is FQGNSA. This CDR3 has 14 amino acids. The CDR3 nucleotides are TGTGCCAGCAGCTTAGAGACAGGGGGCAATGAGCAGTTCTTC. Its translation is CASSLETGGNEQFF.